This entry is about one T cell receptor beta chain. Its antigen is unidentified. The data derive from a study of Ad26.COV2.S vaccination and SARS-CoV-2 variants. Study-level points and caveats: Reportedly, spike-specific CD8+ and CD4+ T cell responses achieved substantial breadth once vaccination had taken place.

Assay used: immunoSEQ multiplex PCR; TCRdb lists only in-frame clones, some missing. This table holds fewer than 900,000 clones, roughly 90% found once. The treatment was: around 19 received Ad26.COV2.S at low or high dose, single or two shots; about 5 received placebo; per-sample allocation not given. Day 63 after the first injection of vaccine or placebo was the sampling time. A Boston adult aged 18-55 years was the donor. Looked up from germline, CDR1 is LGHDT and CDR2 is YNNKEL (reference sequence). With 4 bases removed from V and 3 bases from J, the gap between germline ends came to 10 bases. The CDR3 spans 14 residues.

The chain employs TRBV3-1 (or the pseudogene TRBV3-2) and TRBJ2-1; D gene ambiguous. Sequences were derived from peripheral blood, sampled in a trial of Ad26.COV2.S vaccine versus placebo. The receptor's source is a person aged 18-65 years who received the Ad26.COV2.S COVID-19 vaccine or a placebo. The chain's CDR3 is CASSPPGDYNEQFF. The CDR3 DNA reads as TGTGCCAGCAGCCCCCCTGGAGACTACAATGAGCAGTTCTTC.